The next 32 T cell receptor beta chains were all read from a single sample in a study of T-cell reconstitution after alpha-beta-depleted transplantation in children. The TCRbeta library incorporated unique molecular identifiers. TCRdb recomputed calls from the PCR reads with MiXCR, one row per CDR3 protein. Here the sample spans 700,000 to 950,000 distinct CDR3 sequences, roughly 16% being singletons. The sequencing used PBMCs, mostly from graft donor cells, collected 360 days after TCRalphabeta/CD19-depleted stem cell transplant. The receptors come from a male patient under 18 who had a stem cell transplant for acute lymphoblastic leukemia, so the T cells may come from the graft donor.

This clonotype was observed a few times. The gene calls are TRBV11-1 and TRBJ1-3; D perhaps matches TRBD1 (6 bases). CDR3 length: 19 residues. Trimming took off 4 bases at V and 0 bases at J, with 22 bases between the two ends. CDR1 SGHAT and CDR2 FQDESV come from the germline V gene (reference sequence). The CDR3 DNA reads TGTGCCAGCAGCTCCCTGACAGGCATGTTCCCAAGCTCTGGAAACACCATATATTTT. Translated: CASSSLTGMFPSSGNTIYF. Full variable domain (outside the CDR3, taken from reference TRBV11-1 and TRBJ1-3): EAEVAQSPRYKITEKSQAVAFWCDPISGHATLYWYRQILGQGPELLVQFQDESVVDDSQLPKDRFSAERLKGVDSTLKIQPAELGDSAMYLCASSSLTGMFPSSGNTIYFGEGSWLTVV.

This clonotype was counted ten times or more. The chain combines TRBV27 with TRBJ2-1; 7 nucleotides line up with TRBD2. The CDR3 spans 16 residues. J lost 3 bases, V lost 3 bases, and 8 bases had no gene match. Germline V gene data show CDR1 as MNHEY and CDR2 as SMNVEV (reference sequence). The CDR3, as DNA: TGTGCCAGCAGTTTTATACGGCTAGCGGACTACAATGAGCAGTTCTTC. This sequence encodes CASSFIRLADYNEQFF.

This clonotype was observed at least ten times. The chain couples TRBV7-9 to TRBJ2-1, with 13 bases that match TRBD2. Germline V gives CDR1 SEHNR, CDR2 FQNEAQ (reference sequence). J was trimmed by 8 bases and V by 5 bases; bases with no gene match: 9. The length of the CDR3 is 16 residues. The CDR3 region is CASSRTSGSSVYEQFF. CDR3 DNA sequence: TGTGCCAGCAGCAGGACTAGCGGGAGTTCAGTCTATGAGCAGTTCTTC.

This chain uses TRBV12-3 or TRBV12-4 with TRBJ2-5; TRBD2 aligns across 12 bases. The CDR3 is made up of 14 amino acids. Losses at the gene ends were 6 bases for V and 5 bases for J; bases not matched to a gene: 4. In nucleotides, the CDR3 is TGTGCCAGCAGGGCAACTAGCGGGAGGGAGACCCAGTACTTC. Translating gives CASRATSGRETQYF.

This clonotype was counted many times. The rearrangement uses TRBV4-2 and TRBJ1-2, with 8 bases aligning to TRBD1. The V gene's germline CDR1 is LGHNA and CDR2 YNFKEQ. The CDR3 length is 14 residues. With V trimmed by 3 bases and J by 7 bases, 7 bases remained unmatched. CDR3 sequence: CASSHRGDRPGYTF. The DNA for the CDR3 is TGTGCCAGCAGCCACCGTGGGGACAGGCCTGGCTACACCTTC.

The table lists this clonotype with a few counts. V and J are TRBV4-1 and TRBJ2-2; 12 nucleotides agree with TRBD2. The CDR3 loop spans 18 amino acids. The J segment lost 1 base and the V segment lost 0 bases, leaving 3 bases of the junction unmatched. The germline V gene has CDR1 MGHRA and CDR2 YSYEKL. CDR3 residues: CASSQDPGLAGNTGELFF. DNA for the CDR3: TGCGCCAGCAGCCAAGACCCGGGACTAGCGGGGAACACCGGGGAGCTGTTTTTT.

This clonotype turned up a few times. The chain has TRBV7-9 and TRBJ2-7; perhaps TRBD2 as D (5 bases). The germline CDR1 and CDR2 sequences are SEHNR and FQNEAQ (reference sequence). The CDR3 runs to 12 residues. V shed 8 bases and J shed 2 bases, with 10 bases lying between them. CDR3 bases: TGTGCCAGCTCCGGGATTCCCTACGAGCAGTACTTC. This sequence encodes CASSGIPYEQYF.

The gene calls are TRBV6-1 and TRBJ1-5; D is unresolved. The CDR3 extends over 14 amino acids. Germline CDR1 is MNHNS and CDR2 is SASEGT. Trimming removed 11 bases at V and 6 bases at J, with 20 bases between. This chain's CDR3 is CAGGRVPQVQPQHF. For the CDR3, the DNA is TGTGCCGGAGGACGAGTCCCCCAGGTTCAGCCCCAGCATTTT.

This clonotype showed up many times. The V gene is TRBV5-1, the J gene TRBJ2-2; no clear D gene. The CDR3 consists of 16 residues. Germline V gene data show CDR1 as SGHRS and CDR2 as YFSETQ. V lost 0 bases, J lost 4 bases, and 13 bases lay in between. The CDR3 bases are TGCGCCAGCAGCTTGGTTGTACAGACCCGCACCGGGGAGCTGTTTTTT. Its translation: CASSLVVQTRTGELFF. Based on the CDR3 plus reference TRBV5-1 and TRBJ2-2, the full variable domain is KAGVTQTPRYLIKTRGQQVTLSCSPISGHRSVSWYQQTPGQGLQFLFEYFSETQRNKGNFPGRFSGRQFSNSRSEMNVSTLELGDSALYLCASSLVVQTRTGELFFGEGSRLTVL.

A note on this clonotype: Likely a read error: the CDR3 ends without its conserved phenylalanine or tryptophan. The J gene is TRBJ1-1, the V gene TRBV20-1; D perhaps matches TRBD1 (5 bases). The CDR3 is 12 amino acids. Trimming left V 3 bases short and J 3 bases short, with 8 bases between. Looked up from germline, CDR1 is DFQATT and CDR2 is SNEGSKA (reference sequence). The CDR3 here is CSAREGYTEAFC. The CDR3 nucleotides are TGCAGTGCTAGGGAGGGGTACACTGAAGCTTTCTGT.

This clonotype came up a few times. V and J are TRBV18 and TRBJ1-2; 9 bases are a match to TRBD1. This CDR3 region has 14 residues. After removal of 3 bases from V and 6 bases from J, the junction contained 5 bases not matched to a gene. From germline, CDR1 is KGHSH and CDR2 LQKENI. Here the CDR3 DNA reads TGTGCCAGCTCACCCACAGGGGGCGTAAATGGCTACACCTTC. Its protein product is CASSPTGGVNGYTF.

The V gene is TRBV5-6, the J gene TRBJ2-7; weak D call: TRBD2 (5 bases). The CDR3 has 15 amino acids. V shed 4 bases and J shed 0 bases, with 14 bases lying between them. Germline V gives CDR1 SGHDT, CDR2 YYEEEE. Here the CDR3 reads CASSPRITSSYEQYF. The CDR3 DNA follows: TGTGCCAGCAGCCCGAGGATCACTAGCTCCTACGAGCAGTACTTC. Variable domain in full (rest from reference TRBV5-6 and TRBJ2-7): DAGVTQSPTHLIKTRGQQVTLRCSPKSGHDTVSWYQQALGQGPQFIFQYYEEEERQRGNFPDRFSGHQFPNYSSELNVNALLLGDSALYLCASSPRITSSYEQYFGPGTRLTVT.

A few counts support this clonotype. The DNA for the CDR3 is TGTGCCAGCAGCTCCCGCTTACAGGAGACCCACTCCTACAATGAGCAGTTCTTC. It encodes CASSSRLQETHSYNEQFF. The V call is TRBV11-1, the J call TRBJ2-1, with D tentatively TRBD1 (5 bases). Germline V gene lookup returns CDR1 SGHAT and CDR2 FQDESV (reference sequence). V was shortened by 4 bases and J by 0 bases, with 19 bases between the two germline ends. The CDR3 has 18 residues.

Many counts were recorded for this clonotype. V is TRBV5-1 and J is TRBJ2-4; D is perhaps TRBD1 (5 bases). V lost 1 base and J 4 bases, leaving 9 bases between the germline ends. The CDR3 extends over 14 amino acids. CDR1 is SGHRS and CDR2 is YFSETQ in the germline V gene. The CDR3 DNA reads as TGCGCCAGCAGCTTGACCCAGGGTAAAAACATTCAGTACTTC. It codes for CASSLTQGKNIQYF.

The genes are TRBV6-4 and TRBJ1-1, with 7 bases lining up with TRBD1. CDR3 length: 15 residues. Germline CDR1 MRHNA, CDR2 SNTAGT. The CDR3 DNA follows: TGTACCTGCAGTTTGCAGGGGGACCTGGGCACTGAAGCTTTCTTT. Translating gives CTCSLQGDLGTEAFF.

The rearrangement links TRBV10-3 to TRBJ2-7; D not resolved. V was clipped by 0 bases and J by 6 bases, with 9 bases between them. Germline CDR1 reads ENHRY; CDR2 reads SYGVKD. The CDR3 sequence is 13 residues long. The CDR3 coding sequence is TGTGCCATCAGTGAGTCAGGAGTAGGCGAGCAGTACTTC. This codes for CAISESGVGEQYF.

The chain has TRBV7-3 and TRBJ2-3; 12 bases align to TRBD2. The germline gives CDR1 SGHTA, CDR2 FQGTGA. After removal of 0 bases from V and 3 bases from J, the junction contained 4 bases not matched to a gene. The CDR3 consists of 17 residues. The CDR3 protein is CASSLTASGRGTDTQYF. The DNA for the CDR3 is TGTGCCAGCAGCTTAACTGCTAGCGGGAGGGGTACAGATACGCAGTATTTT.

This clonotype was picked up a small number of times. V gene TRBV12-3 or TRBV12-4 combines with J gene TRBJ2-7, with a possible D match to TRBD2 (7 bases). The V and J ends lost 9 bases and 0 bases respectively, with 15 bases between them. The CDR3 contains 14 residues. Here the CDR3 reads CASTRGARSYEQYF. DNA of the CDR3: TGTGCCAGTACTCGGGGGGCCCGCTCCTACGAGCAGTACTTC.

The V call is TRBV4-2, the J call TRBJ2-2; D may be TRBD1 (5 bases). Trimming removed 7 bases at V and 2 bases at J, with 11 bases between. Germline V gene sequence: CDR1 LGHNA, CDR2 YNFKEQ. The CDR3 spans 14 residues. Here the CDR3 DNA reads TGTGCCAGCACCTTCAGGGCTAACACCGGGGAGCTGTTTTTT. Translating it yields CASTFRANTGELFF.

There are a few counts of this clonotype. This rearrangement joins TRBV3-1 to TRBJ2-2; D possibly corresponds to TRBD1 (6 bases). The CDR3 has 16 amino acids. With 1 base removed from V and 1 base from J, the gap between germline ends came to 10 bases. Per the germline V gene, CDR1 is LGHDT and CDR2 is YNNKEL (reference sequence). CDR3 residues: CASSQGTVLNTGELFF. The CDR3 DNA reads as TGTGCCAGCAGCCAAGGGACAGTCCTGAACACCGGGGAGCTGTTTTTT.

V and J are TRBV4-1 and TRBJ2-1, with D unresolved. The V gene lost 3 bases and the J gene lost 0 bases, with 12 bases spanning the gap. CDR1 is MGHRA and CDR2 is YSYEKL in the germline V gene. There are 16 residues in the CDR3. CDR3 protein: CASSHLTGLSYNEQFF. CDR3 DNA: TGCGCCAGCAGCCACCTTACGGGCCTCTCCTACAATGAGCAGTTCTTC.

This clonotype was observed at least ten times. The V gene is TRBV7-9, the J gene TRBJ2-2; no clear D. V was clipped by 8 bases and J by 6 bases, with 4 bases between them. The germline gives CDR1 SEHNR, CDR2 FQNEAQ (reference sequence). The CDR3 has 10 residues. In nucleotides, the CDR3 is TGTGCCAGCTGGCCCGGGGAGCTGTTTTTT. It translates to CASWPGELFF. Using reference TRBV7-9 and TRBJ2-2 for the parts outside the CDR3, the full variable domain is DTGVSQNPRHKITKRGQNVTFRCDPISEHNRLYWYRQTLGQGPEFLTYFQNEAQLEKSRLLSDRFSAERPKGSFSTLEIQRTEQGDSAMYLCASWPGELFFGEGSRLTVL.

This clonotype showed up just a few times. For the CDR3, the DNA is TGTGCCAGCAGCGCAGCGGGAGGGCCTTCTTGGGGGGAGCTGTTTTTT. Its translation is CASSAAGGPSWGELFF. This chain uses TRBV7-3 with TRBJ2-2; 10 bases agree with TRBD2. There are 16 residues in the CDR3. V trimming: 5 bases; J trimming: 8 bases; junction bases outside the gene matches: 11. Per the germline V gene, CDR1 is SGHTA and CDR2 is FQGTGA.

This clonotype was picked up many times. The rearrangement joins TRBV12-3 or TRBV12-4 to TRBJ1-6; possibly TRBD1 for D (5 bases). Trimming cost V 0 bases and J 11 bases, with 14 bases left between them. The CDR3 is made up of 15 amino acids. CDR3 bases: TGTGCCAGCAGTTTAGCTTGGGCAGGGTATACACCCCTCCACTTT. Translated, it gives CASSLAWAGYTPLHF.

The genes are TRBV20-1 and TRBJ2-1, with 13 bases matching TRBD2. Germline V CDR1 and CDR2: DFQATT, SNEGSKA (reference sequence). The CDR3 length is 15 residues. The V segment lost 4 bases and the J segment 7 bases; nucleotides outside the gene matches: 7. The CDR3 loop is CSATLLAGGWNEQFF. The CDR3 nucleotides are TGCAGTGCTACTCTACTAGCGGGAGGGTGGAATGAGCAGTTCTTC.

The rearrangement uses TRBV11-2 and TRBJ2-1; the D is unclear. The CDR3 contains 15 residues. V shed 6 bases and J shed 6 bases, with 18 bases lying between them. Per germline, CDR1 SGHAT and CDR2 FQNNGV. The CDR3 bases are TGTGCCAGCAGGATACGGGTCGAGCCCGGCAATGAGCAGTTCTTC. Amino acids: CASRIRVEPGNEQFF.

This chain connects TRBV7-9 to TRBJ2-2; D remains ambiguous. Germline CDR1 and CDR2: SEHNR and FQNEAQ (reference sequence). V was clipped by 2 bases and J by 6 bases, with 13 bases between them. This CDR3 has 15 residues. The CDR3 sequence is CASSLQAAGSGELFF. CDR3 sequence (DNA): TGTGCCAGCAGCTTACAGGCCGCCGGCTCCGGGGAGCTGTTTTTT.

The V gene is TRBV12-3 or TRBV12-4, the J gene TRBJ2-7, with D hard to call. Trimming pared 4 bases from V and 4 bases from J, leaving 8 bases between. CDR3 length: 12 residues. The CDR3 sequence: CASSSSDYEQYF. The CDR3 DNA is TGTGCCAGCAGTTCCTCAGATTACGAGCAGTACTTC.

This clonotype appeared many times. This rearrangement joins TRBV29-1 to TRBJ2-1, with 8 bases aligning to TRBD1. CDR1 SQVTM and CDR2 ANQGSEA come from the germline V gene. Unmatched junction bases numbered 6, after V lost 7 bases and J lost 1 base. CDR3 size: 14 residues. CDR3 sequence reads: CSAAGQGSYNEQFF. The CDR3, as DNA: TGCAGCGCCGCCGGACAGGGATCCTACAATGAGCAGTTCTTC.

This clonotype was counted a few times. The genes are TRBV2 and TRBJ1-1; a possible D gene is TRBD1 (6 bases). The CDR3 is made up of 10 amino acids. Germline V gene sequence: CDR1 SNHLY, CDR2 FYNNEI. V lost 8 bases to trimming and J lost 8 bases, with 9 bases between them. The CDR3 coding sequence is TGTGCCAGCGGAACAGGGGAAGCTTTCTTT. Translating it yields CASGTGEAFF.

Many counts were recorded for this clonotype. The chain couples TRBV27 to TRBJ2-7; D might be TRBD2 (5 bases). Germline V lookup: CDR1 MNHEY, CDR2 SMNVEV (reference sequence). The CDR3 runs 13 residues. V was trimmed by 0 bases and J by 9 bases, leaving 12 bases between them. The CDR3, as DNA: TGTGCCAGCAGTTTATCGGGGAGAGGGATGCAGTACTTC. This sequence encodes CASSLSGRGMQYF.

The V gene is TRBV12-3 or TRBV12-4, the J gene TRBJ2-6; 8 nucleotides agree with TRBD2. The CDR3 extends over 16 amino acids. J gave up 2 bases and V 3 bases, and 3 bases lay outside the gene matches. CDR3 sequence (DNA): TGTGCCAGCAGTTTCGGGGGGGCGCCTGGGGCCAACGTCCTGACTTTC. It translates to CASSFGGAPGANVLTF.